The 19 T cell receptor beta chains listed next were all sequenced from one sample in a study of PD-1 blockade in classical Hodgkin lymphoma. TCRdb's copy holds only in-frame clones and misses some; the assay was immunoSEQ multiplex PCR. The sample includes tens of thousands of clones, around 69% of them seen just once. Specified time point: cycle 4 day 1 (C4D1), after 5 to 7 weeks of nivolumab. Relapses following autologous stem cell transplantation were seen in all patients, with brentuximab vedotin exposure varying. This specimen was peripheral blood mononuclear cells (PBMCs), taken before the fourth cycle of nivolumab. The receptors here all came from a human donor with classical Hodgkin lymphoma.

The gene calls are TRBV5-6 and TRBJ1-2, with 8 bases lining up with TRBD1. Trimming cost V 4 bases and J 2 bases; bases outside gene matches: 10. The germline V gene encodes CDR1 SGHDT and CDR2 YYEEEE. The CDR3 extends over 16 amino acids. The CDR3 DNA reads TGTGCCAGCAGCCCTTGGCCTAGACAGGGGAACTATGGCTACACCTTC. This codes for CASSPWPRQGNYGYTF.

The rearrangement joins TRBV2 to TRBJ1-2, with D perhaps matching TRBD1 (5 bases). Germline loops: CDR1 SNHLY, CDR2 FYNNEI. The length of the CDR3 is 13 residues. With 7 bases removed from V and 4 bases from J, the gap between germline ends came to 13 bases. The CDR3 DNA is TGTGCCAGCACTCCTTCAGGGCTCTATGGCTACACCTTC. Translated: CASTPSGLYGYTF.

This chain connects TRBV27 to TRBJ2-3; D remains ambiguous. The ends were cut back, 3 bases at V and 1 base at J, with 5 bases in the middle. The CDR3 loop spans 13 amino acids. The germline CDR1 and CDR2 sequences are MNHEY and SMNVEV (reference sequence). The CDR3 DNA follows: TGTGCCAGCAGTTTTATCGGCACAGATACGCAGTATTTT. This translates into CASSFIGTDTQYF.

The chain joins TRBV7-9 to TRBJ1-1, with a tentative D call TRBD1 (6 bases). The length of the CDR3 is 13 residues. Trimming shortened V by 0 bases and J by 5 bases, and 7 bases separated the two germline ends. From germline, CDR1 is SEHNR and CDR2 FQNEAQ (reference sequence). The CDR3 spells CASSLAQGTEAFF. The CDR3 DNA follows: TGTGCCAGCAGCTTAGCCCAGGGGACTGAAGCTTTCTTT.

This sequence joins TRBV7-9 and TRBJ2-5, with no clear D. V lost 1 base and J lost 4, with 7 bases in between. Germline loops: CDR1 SEHNR, CDR2 FQNEAQ (reference sequence). The CDR3 totals 13 residues. This CDR3 reads CASSLGVRETQYF. The CDR3 DNA follows: TGTGCCAGCAGCTTAGGAGTCCGAGAGACCCAGTACTTC.

The gene calls are TRBV4-2 and TRBJ2-3, with a weak D call TRBD2 (6 bases). Trimming removed 2 bases at V and 4 bases at J, with 13 bases between. Germline V gene data show CDR1 as LGHNA and CDR2 as YNFKEQ. CDR3 length: 15 amino acids. This chain's CDR3 is CASSQIGGEADTQYF. CDR3 sequence (DNA): TGTGCCAGCAGCCAAATTGGCGGGGAGGCAGATACGCAGTATTTT.

V and J are TRBV10-3 and TRBJ1-1; D gene uncertain. Germline V lookup: CDR1 ENHRY, CDR2 SYGVKD. The V end lost 7 bases, the J end lost 0 bases, and 12 bases lay between the germline ends. The CDR3 is made up of 14 amino acids. The CDR3 DNA follows: TGTGCCATCATGGCAGATACTATGAACACTGAAGCTTTCTTT. It translates to CAIMADTMNTEAFF.

This clone is medium-sized. V gene TRBV5-4 combines with J gene TRBJ2-7, with 8 bases aligning to TRBD1. V was clipped by 2 bases and J by 6 bases; unmatched bases: 4. CDR1 and CDR2 from the germline V gene are SGHNT and YYREEE (reference sequence). The CDR3 is 13 residues long. In DNA form, the CDR3 reads TGTGCCAGCAGCTTTGTACAGGGGGGCGAGCAGTACTTC. Its translation is CASSFVQGGEQYF. Combining the CDR3 with reference TRBV5-4 and TRBJ2-7 gives the whole variable domain ETGVTQSPTHLIKTRGQQVTLRCSSQSGHNTVSWYQQALGQGPQFIFQYYREEENGRGNFPPRFSGLQFPNYSSELNVNALELDDSALYLCASSFVQGGEQYFGPGTRLTVT.

This clone was counted between two and nine times. V is TRBV15 and J is TRBJ1-1; 7 bases match TRBD1. V was pared by 3 bases and J by 3 bases, with 13 bases of the junction left unmatched. CDR1 and CDR2 from the germline V gene are LNHNV and YYDKDF (reference sequence). The CDR3 has 17 residues. The CDR3 spells CATSSLLQSDRDTEAFF. As DNA, the CDR3 is TGTGCCACCAGCAGTCTACTACAGAGCGACAGGGACACTGAAGCTTTCTTT.

In this sample, this clone turned up once. V usage is TRBV10-1 and J usage is TRBJ2-1, with 7 bases matching TRBD1. CDR1 WNHNN and CDR2 SYGVQD come from the germline V gene (reference sequence). Trimming at V came to 3 bases and at J to 4 bases, leaving 12 bases not matched to a gene. There are 17 residues in the CDR3. CDR3 nucleotide sequence: TGCGCCAGCAGTGACCCCTCCGGGACAGCGATTTACAATGAGCAGTTCTTC. Protein sequence: CASSDPSGTAIYNEQFF.

V and J are TRBV10-3 and TRBJ1-1; weak D call: TRBD1 (5 bases). Germline V gene lookup returns CDR1 ENHRY and CDR2 SYGVKD. This CDR3 spans 15 amino acids. V lost 5 bases to trimming and J lost 1 base, with 14 bases between them. CDR3 sequence reads: CAISRALGQNTEAFF. In DNA form, the CDR3 reads TGTGCCATCAGTAGAGCCTTGGGGCAGAACACTGAAGCTTTCTTT.

The chain recombines TRBV13 with TRBJ2-7, with TRBD1 matching 10 bases. The length of the CDR3 is 20 residues. V was pared by 6 bases and J by 2 bases, with 22 bases of the junction left unmatched. The V gene's germline CDR1 is PRHDT and CDR2 FYEKMQ (reference sequence). CDR3 region: CASRTRDRGSTTAYAYEQYF. The DNA for the CDR3 is TGTGCCAGCAGGACCCGGGACAGGGGTTCAACGACAGCTTACGCCTACGAGCAGTACTTC.

V gene TRBV2 combines with J gene TRBJ2-1, with D possibly matching TRBD2 (5 bases). There are 15 residues in the CDR3. V was pared by 5 bases and J by 4 bases, with 15 bases between. The germline CDR1 and CDR2 sequences are SNHLY and FYNNEI. This chain's CDR3 is CASSLGAEEYNEQFF. CDR3 nucleotides: TGTGCCAGCAGTCTAGGAGCGGAAGAGTACAATGAGCAGTTCTTC. Full variable domain (remainder filled in from reference TRBV2 and TRBJ2-1): EPEVTQTPSHQVTQMGQEVILRCVPISNHLYFYWYRQILGQKVEFLVSFYNNEISEKSEIFDDQFSVERPDGSNFTLKIRSTKLEDSAMYFCASSLGAEEYNEQFFGPGTRLTVL.

In this sample, this clone turned up once. The gene calls are TRBV10-3 and TRBJ2-2; TRBD2 matches 8 bases. The CDR3 is 17 residues long. Germline V lookup: CDR1 ENHRY, CDR2 SYGVKD. V lost 6 bases to trimming and J lost 3 bases; unmatched junction nucleotides: 12. The CDR3 DNA reads TGTGCCATCAGAGTGGGGTTAGCGGGGCCCTACACCGGGGAGCTGTTTTTT. Encoded protein: CAIRVGLAGPYTGELFF.

By its share, this clone is medium-sized. This chain uses TRBV5-6 with TRBJ1-4; unclear D gene. Looked up from germline, CDR1 is SGHDT and CDR2 is YYEEEE. Trimming took 3 bases from V and 8 from J, leaving 20 bases between them. This CDR3 has 16 residues. For the CDR3, the DNA is TGTGCCAGCAGCTCCCTTGTGGGTGGGGTCGGAGAAAAACTGTTTTTT. Translated, it gives CASSSLVGGVGEKLFF.

The V and J genes are TRBV4-1 and TRBJ1-5; a possible D gene is TRBD1 (5 bases). Trimming removed 3 bases at V and 6 bases at J, with 18 bases between. There are 16 residues in the CDR3. Germline CDR1 reads MGHRA; CDR2 reads YSYEKL. The CDR3 coding sequence is TGCGCCAGCAGCCAGCGAGAGGGCAGGGTGGGTCAGCCCCAGCATTTT. It encodes CASSQREGRVGQPQHF.

The chain joins TRBV30 to TRBJ2-7, with 8 bases aligning to TRBD1. The CDR3 totals 15 residues. Germline loops: CDR1 GTSNPN, CDR2 SVGIG (reference sequence). V lost 2 bases, J lost 3 bases, and 9 bases stayed unmatched. CDR3 loop: CAWSPGTGVYYEQYF. In DNA, the CDR3 is TGTGCCTGGAGTCCCGGGACAGGTGTTTACTACGAGCAGTACTTC.

This clone showed up just a few times. The chain recombines TRBV7-3 with TRBJ2-1, with 9 nucleotides matching TRBD2. The V gene end was trimmed by 5 bases and the J gene end by 0 bases; junction bases not matched to a gene: 20. This CDR3 has 21 residues. CDR1 and CDR2 from the germline V gene are SGHTA and FQGTGA. CDR3 DNA sequence: TGTGCCAGCAGCCCTGGGGCCGCGGGGGGGCCAAACGCGATCTCCTACAATGAGCAGTTCTTC. It specifies CASSPGAAGGPNAISYNEQFF.

The gene calls are TRBV6-5 and TRBJ1-3; maybe TRBD1 (6 bases). The length of the CDR3 is 16 residues. The V gene lost 0 bases and the J gene lost 3 bases, with 12 bases spanning the gap. Per germline, CDR1 MNHEY and CDR2 SVGAGI. This CDR3 reads CASSYSGGLDGNTIYF. CDR3 nucleotides: TGTGCCAGCAGTTACTCGGGGGGGCTAGATGGAAACACCATATATTTT.